These 16 T cell receptor beta chains were all obtained from the same sample, sequenced in a study of T cell responses to AZD1222 COVID-19 vaccine. The repertoire was sequenced with immunoSEQ multiplex PCR; TCRdb's copy has only in-frame clones and lacks some. The table lists 120,000 to 150,000 clones, under 95% of them singletons. The sample here was peripheral blood, taken on day 0 of AZD1222 vaccination. The receptors shown here come from an adult in good health.

The rearrangement links TRBV11-3 to TRBJ2-4, with 13 bases matching TRBD2. Trimming removed 5 bases from V and 8 bases from J; junction bases left unmatched: 6. Germline V gene lookup returns CDR1 SGHNT and CDR2 YENEEA. CDR3 length equals 15 residues. CDR3: CASSRLAGGVYIQYF. The CDR3 DNA sequence: TGTGCCAGCAGCCGACTAGCGGGGGGTGTGTACATTCAGTACTTC.

The CDR3, as DNA: TGTGCCAGCAGTGAAGTTGTGACAGGGGAAACTGAAGCTTTCTTT. It translates to CASSEVVTGETEAFF. The chain uses TRBV6-1 and TRBJ1-1; TRBD1 aligns across 8 bases. Unmatched junction bases numbered 6, after V lost 1 base and J lost 5 bases. This CDR3 is 15 amino acids long. Germline lookup yields CDR1 MNHNS and CDR2 SASEGT.

The sample holds one count of this clone. The chain is built from TRBV5-4 and TRBJ1-2; D call uncertain. The V and J ends lost 4 bases and 7 bases respectively, with 17 bases between them. Germline CDR1 SGHNT, CDR2 YYREEE (reference sequence). CDR3 length: 14 amino acids. The CDR3 DNA follows: TGTGCCAGCAGCCCCGGTTTAGATCGGGTTGGCTACACCTTC. Translated, it gives CASSPGLDRVGYTF.

The V call is TRBV6-5, the J call TRBJ2-5; tentative D call: TRBD1 (5 bases). The CDR3 is 12 amino acids. V dropped 5 bases and J dropped 2 bases, with 6 bases sitting between them. Per germline, CDR1 MNHEY and CDR2 SVGAGI. The CDR3 here is CASSRGQETQYF. DNA for the CDR3: TGTGCCAGCAGTAGGGGACAAGAGACCCAGTACTTC.

V is TRBV2 and J is TRBJ2-7; tentatively, D is TRBD1 (5 bases). The CDR3 runs to 14 residues. The V and J ends lost 7 bases and 2 bases respectively, with 15 bases between them. Germline-derived CDR1 and CDR2 are SNHLY and FYNNEI. CDR3 nucleotides: TGTGCCAGCACTTTAAGCACAGGACCCTACGAGCAGTACTTC. Translating it yields CASTLSTGPYEQYF.

This clone occurred a few times. V and J are TRBV5-6 and TRBJ2-7; TRBD1 agrees at 7 bases. The CDR3 runs to 14 residues. Germline loops: CDR1 SGHDT, CDR2 YYEEEE. V shed 2 bases and J 3 bases; nucleotides not matched to a gene: 5. CDR3 sequence: CASSFRQGDYEQYF. CDR3 coding DNA: TGTGCCAGCAGCTTCCGTCAGGGGGACTACGAGCAGTACTTC.

The CDR3 nucleotides read TGTGCCAGCAGCTCGTACCTCTCACGGGACAGGGGTGAAAAACTGTTTTTT. Protein product: CASSSYLSRDRGEKLFF. The chain is built from TRBV13 and TRBJ1-4, with 10 bases aligning to TRBD1. Germline CDR1 reads PRHDT; CDR2 reads FYEKMQ (reference sequence). This CDR3 contains 17 residues. Trimming cost V 4 bases and J 7 bases; bases outside gene matches: 12.

The CDR3 nucleotides are TGTGCCAGCAGTTCCGGGACAGGGCGGAATTCACCCCTCCACTTT. It is translated as CASSSGTGRNSPLHF. The gene calls are TRBV6-2 or TRBV6-3 and TRBJ1-6, with 9 bases matching TRBD1. Germline lookup yields CDR1 MNHEY and CDR2 SVGEGT. V lost 4 bases, J lost 7 bases, and 5 bases stayed unmatched. CDR3 length: 15 residues.

This clone occurred once. This chain uses TRBV6-6 with TRBJ1-5; unclear D gene. V lost 8 bases and J 9 bases, leaving 11 bases between the germline ends. This CDR3 comprises 11 residues. CDR1 is MNHNY and CDR2 is SVGAGI in the germline V gene (reference sequence). This CDR3 is CASGRVWPQHF. CDR3 nucleotides: TGTGCCAGCGGCCGGGTTTGGCCCCAGCATTTT.

This clone has a single count. This chain joins TRBV10-3 and TRBJ1-5; D is uncertain. This CDR3 has 14 residues. V was cut by 2 bases and J by 4 bases, with 9 bases left in between. Germline V gives CDR1 ENHRY, CDR2 SYGVKD. The CDR3 reads CAISEKTANQPQHF. CDR3 sequence (DNA): TGTGCCATCAGTGAGAAAACAGCTAATCAGCCCCAGCATTTT.

The chain uses TRBV5-1 and TRBJ2-5; TRBD2 aligns across 7 bases. J gave up 2 bases and V 0 bases, and 1 base lay outside the gene matches. This CDR3 spans 14 amino acids. The germline V gene has CDR1 SGHRS and CDR2 YFSETQ. The CDR3 loop reads CASSLAAGQETQYF. CDR3 nucleotide sequence: TGCGCCAGCAGCTTGGCAGCGGGACAAGAGACCCAGTACTTC.

A single count supports this clone. Its ends do not fully match the called genes, so a read error is possible. The J gene is TRBJ1-1, the V gene TRBV9; D is unresolved. CDR1 SGDLS and CDR2 YYNGEE come from the germline V gene. This CDR3 is 10 amino acids long. The CDR3 is CASGEGSTVF. The CDR3 coding sequence is TGTGCCAGCGGCGAGGGTTCGACGGTATTT. Filled out from reference TRBV9 and TRBJ1-1, the complete variable domain reads DSGVTQTPKHLITATGQRVTLRCSPRSGDLSVYWYQQSLDQGLQFLIQYYNGEERAKGNILERFSAQQFPDLHSELNLSSLELGDSALYFCASGEGSTVFGQGTRLTVV.

This clone was observed a few times. The rearrangement links TRBV7-3 to TRBJ1-4; D not resolved. The germline V gene encodes CDR1 SGHTA and CDR2 FQGTGA. V lost 2 bases, J lost 4 bases, and 5 bases lay in between. The CDR3 totals 13 residues. CDR3 DNA sequence: TGTGCCAGCAGCTTAGGACTTAATGAAAAACTGTTTTTT. Its protein is CASSLGLNEKLFF. Full variable domain (remainder filled in from reference TRBV7-3 and TRBJ1-4): GAGVSQTPSNKVTEKGKYVELRCDPISGHTALYWYRQSLGQGPEFLIYFQGTGAADDSGLPNDRFFAVRPEGSVSTLKIQRTERGDSAVYLCASSLGLNEKLFFGSGTQLSVL.

The CDR3 DNA sequence: TGTGCCAGCAGTGTAAGGCCAGGGGCAACCTACGAGCAGTACTTC. Its protein is CASSVRPGATYEQYF. The rearrangement uses TRBV2 and TRBJ2-7; D might be TRBD1 (6 bases). Germline CDR1 reads SNHLY; CDR2 reads FYNNEI. The CDR3 extends over 15 amino acids. V was cut by 4 bases and J by 2 bases, with 15 bases left in between.

The gene calls are TRBV7-9 and TRBJ1-1; D ambiguous. This CDR3 is 14 amino acids long. Trimming shortened V by 2 bases and J by 5 bases, and 12 bases separated the two germline ends. Germline V gene sequence: CDR1 SEHNR, CDR2 FQNEAQ (reference sequence). The CDR3 reads CASSLQAGETEAFF. CDR3 DNA sequence: TGTGCCAGCAGCTTACAGGCGGGAGAGACTGAAGCTTTCTTT. The entire variable domain, with the rest obtained from reference TRBV7-9 and TRBJ1-1, is as follows: DTGVSQNPRHKITKRGQNVTFRCDPISEHNRLYWYRQTLGQGPEFLTYFQNEAQLEKSRLLSDRFSAERPKGSFSTLEIQRTEQGDSAMYLCASSLQAGETEAFFGQGTRLTVV.

J is TRBJ2-1 and V is TRBV10-3, with 9 bases matching TRBD2. J was trimmed by 10 bases and V by 8 bases; bases with no gene match: 3. The CDR3 has 11 residues. Germline CDR1 ENHRY, CDR2 SYGVKD. CDR3 in DNA: TGTGCCATCCGAACTAGCGGGGAGCAGTTCTTC. It translates to CAIRTSGEQFF.